Described below is a single T cell receptor beta chain sequence and its context. What it recognizes is unknown. Per germline, CDR1 MGHRA and CDR2 YSYEKL. This CDR3 comprises 15 residues. Unmatched junction bases numbered 9, after V lost 4 bases and J lost 5 bases. The data were taken from a study of radiotherapy plus CTLA-4 blockade in lung cancer. Study outcomes and limitations: Radiotherapy was combined with ipilimumab, and tumor-derived TCR clones then expanded in blood.

Alongside CTLA-4 blockade with ipilimumab, patients with chemo-refractory metastatic non-small-cell lung cancer received focal radiation. Sequencing used immunoSEQ multiplex PCR; TCRdb keeps in-frame clones, though not all of them. The sample holds 35,000 to 55,000 clones, 77% seen once. The sequenced sample was peripheral blood, obtained from a patient treated with radiotherapy plus ipilimumab. This clonotype was sampled from a human donor with non-small cell lung cancer whose response to radiotherapy plus ipilimumab could not be evaluated. The chain joins TRBV4-1 to TRBJ1-1; 8 positions match TRBD1. Here the CDR3 reads CASSPLGQGRTEAFF. In DNA form, the CDR3 reads TGCGCCAGCAGCCCTTTAGGACAGGGCCGGACTGAAGCTTTCTTT.